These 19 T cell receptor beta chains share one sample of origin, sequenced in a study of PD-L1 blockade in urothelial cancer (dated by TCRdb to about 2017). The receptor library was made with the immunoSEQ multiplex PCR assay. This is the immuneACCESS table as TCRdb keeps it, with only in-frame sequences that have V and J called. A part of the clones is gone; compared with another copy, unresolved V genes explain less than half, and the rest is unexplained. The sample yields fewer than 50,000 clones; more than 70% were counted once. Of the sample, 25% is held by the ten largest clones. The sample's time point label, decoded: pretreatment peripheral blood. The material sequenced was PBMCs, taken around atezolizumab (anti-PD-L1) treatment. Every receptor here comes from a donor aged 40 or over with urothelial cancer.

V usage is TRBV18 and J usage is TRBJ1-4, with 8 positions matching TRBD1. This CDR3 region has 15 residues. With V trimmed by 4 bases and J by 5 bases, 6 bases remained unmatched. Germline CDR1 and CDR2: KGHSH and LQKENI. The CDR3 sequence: CASSLGQGGNEKLFF. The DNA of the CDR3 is TGTGCCAGCTCACTTGGACAGGGAGGAAATGAAAAACTGTTTTTT.

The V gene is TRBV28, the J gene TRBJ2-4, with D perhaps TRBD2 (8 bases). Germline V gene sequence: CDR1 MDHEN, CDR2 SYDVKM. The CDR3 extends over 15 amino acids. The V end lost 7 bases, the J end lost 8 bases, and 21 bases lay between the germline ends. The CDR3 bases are TGTGCCAGCATGGGGGCCGGGAGGGGGCCGGACATTCAGTACTTC. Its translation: CASMGAGRGPDIQYF. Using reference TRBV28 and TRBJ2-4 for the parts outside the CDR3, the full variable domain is DVKVTQSSRYLVKRTGEKVFLECVQDMDHENMFWYRQDPGLGLRLIYFSYDVKMKEKGDIPEGYSVSREKKERFSLILESASTNQTSMYLCASMGAGRGPDIQYFGAGTRLSVL.

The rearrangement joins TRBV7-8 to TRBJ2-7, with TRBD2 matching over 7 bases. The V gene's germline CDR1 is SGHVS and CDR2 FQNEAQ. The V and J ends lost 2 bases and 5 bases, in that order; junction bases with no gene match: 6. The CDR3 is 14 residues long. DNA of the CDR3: TGTGCCAGCAGCTTATTGGGGGGGATCGACGAGCAGTACTTC. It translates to CASSLLGGIDEQYF. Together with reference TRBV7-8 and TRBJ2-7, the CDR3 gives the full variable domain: GAGVSQSPRYKVAKRGQDVALRCDPISGHVSLFWYQQALGQGPEFLTYFQNEAQLDKSGLPSDRFFAERPEGSVSTLKIQRTQQEDSAVYLCASSLLGGIDEQYFGPGTRLTVT.

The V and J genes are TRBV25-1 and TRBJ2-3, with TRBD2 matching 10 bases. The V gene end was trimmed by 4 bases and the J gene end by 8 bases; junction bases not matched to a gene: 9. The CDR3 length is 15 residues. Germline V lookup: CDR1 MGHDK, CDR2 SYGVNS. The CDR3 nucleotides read TGTGCCAGCAGTGGATGGTCTAGCGGGAGAGTTACGCAGTATTTT. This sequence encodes CASSGWSSGRVTQYF.

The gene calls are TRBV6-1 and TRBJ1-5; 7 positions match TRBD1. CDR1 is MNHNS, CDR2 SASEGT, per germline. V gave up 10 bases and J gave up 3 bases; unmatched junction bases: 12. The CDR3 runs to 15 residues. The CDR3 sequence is CATKREQGNNQPQHF. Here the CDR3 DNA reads TGTGCCACAAAAAGGGAACAGGGGAACAATCAGCCCCAGCATTTT.

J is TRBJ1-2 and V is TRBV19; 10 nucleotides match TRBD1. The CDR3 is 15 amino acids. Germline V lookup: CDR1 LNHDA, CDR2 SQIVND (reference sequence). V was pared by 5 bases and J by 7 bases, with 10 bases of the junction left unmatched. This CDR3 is CASSRPRQGAGGYTF. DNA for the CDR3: TGTGCCAGTAGTCGCCCCCGACAGGGGGCTGGTGGCTACACCTTC. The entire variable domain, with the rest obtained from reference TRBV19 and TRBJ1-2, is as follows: DGGITQSPKYLFRKEGQNVTLSCEQNLNHDAMYWYRQDPGQGLRLIYYSQIVNDFQKGDIAEGYSVSREKKESFPLTVTSAQKNPTAFYLCASSRPRQGAGGYTFGSGTRLTVV.

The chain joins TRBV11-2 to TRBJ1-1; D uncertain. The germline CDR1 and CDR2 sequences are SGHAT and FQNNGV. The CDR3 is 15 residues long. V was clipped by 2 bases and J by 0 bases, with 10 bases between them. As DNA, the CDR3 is TGTGCCAGCAGCTTATCGGCGGGCTTGAACACTGAAGCTTTCTTT. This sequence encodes CASSLSAGLNTEAFF.

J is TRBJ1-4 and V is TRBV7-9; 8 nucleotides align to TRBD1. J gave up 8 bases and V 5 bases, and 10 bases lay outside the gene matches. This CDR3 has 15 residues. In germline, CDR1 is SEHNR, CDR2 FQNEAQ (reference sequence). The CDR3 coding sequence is TGTGCCAGCAGCCCCCTACGGGACAGGAACGAAAAACTGTTTTTT. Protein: CASSPLRDRNEKLFF.

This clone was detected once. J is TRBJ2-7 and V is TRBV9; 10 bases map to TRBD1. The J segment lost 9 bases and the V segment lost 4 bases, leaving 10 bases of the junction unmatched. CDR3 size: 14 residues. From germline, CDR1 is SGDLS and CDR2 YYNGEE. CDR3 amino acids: CASSRDRGSGGQYF. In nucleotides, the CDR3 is TGTGCCAGCAGCCGGGACAGGGGATCTGGGGGGCAGTACTTC. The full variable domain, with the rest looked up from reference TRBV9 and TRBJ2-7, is DSGVTQTPKHLITATGQRVTLRCSPRSGDLSVYWYQQSLDQGLQFLIQYYNGEERAKGNILERFSAQQFPDLHSELNLSSLELGDSALYFCASSRDRGSGGQYFGPGTRLTVT.

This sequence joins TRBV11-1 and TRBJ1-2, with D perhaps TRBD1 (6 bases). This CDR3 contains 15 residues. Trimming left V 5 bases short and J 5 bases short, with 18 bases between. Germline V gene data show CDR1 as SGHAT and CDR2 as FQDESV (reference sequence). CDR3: CASSPVQGRGYGYTF. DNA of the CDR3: TGTGCCAGCAGCCCCGTGCAGGGGCGGGGGTATGGCTACACCTTC.

The CDR3 loop reads CASSTDRAGANVLTF. CDR3 DNA sequence: TGTGCCAGCAGCACGGACAGGGCTGGGGCCAACGTCCTGACTTTC. The rearrangement uses TRBV9 and TRBJ2-6; 8 bases map to TRBD1. This CDR3 comprises 15 residues. Looked up from germline, CDR1 is SGDLS and CDR2 is YYNGEE. V shed 4 bases and J 2 bases; nucleotides not matched to a gene: 2.

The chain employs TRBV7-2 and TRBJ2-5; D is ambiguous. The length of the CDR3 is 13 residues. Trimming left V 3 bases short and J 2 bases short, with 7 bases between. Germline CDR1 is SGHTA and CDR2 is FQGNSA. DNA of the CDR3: TGTGCCAGCAGCTTGGGCGAGCAAGAGACCCAGTACTTC. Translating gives CASSLGEQETQYF.

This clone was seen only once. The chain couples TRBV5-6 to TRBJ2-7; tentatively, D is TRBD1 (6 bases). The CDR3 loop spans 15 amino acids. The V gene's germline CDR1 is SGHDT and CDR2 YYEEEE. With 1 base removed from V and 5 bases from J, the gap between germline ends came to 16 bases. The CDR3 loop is CASSLRGGRGDEQYF. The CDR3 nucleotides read TGTGCCAGCAGCTTGAGAGGGGGTAGAGGGGACGAGCAGTACTTC.

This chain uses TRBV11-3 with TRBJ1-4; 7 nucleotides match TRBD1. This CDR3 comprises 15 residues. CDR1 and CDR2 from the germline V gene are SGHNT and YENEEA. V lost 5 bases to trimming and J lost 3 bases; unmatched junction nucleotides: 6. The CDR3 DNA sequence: TGTGCCAGCAGCCCTTACAGGGGATCTAATGAAAAACTGTTTTTT. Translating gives CASSPYRGSNEKLFF.

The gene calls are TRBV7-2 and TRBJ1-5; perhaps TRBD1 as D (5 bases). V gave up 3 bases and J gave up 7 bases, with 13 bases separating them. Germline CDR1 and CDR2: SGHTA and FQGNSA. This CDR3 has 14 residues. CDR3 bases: TGTGCCAGCAGCTTCGTCAGGGAAGGACAGCCCCAGCATTTT. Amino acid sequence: CASSFVREGQPQHF.

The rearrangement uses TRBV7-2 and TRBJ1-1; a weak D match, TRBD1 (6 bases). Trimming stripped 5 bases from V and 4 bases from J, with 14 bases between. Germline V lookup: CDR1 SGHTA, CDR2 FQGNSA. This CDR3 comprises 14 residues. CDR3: CASSKQGTSTEAFF. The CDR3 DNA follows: TGTGCCAGCAGCAAACAGGGAACGAGCACTGAAGCTTTCTTT.

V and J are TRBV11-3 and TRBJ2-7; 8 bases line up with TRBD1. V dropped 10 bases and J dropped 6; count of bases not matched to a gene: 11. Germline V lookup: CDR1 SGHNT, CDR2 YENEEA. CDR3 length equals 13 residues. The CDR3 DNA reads TGTGCCACCACTCCGGGACAGGATCGCGAGCAGTACTTC. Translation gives CATTPGQDREQYF.

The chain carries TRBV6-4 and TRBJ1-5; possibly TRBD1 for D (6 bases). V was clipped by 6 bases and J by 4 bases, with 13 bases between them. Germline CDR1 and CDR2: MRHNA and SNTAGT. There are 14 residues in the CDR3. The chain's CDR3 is CASSTDSPNQPQHF. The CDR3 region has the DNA TGTGCCAGCAGCACGGACAGCCCTAATCAGCCCCAGCATTTT.

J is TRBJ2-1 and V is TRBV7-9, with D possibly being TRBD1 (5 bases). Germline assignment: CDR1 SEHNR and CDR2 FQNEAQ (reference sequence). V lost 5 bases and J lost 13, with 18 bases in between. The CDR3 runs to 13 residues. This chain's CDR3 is CASSEPVGRAQFF. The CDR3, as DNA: TGTGCCAGCAGCGAACCGGTGGGCAGGGCCCAGTTCTTC.